The rows below give T cell receptor beta chains drawn from one sample of a study of long-term antiretroviral therapy in people with HIV. Sequencing used immunoSEQ multiplex PCR; TCRdb keeps in-frame clones, though not all of them. This sample has about 19,000 clones, with more than 80% found just once. Specimen: unsorted PBMCs, collected 0.2 years after starting antiretroviral therapy. The receptors come from a woman between 40 and 50 years old with HIV. Both conserved end residues are part of each CDR3. The D gene is left open where the match is weak. Clone size is not always given. Where it is, it says once, few, many or a class for expanded clones.

abundance	len	d_gene	v_gene	j_gene	CDR3aa	CDR3nt
.	11	.	TRBV30	TRBJ1-1	CAWDDSTEAFF	TGTGCCTGGGACGACAGCACTGAAGCTTTCTTT
.	11	TRBD2	TRBV20-1	TRBJ2-1	CSATLAGVKFF	TGCAGTGCAACCCTAGCGGGGGTTAAGTTCTTC
few	15	.	TRBV14	TRBJ2-1	CASSQWRGAYNEQFF	TGTGCCAGCAGCCAATGGCGGGGCGCCTACAATGAGCAGTTCTTC
.	14	.	TRBV11-3	TRBJ2-1	CASSLRGLGNEQFF	TGTGCCAGCAGCCTCCGGGGGCTTGGCAATGAGCAGTTCTTC
once	15	TRBD2	TRBV2	TRBJ2-5	CAARPLAGGQETQYF	TGTGCCGCAAGACCACTAGCGGGGGGCCAAGAGACCCAGTACTTC
.	13	.	TRBV11-2	TRBJ2-7	CASSLGGLAEQYF	TGTGCCAGCAGCTTGGGGGGGCTGGCCGAGCAGTACTTC
once	16	TRBD1	TRBV7-2	TRBJ2-1	CASSLDLGQIYNEQFF	TGTGCCAGCAGCTTAGACCTGGGACAGATCTACAATGAGCAGTTCTTC
.	15	.	TRBV9	TRBJ1-2	CASSVGNTPNYGYTF	TGTGCCAGCAGCGTAGGGAACACTCCTAACTATGGCTACACCTTC
.	14	TRBD1	TRBV4-2	TRBJ1-2	CASSLGQGAYGYTF	TGTGCCAGCAGCCTGGGACAGGGGGCTTATGGCTACACCTTC
.	13	TRBD1	TRBV11-2	TRBJ1-5	CASSSGTVQPQHF	TGTGCCAGCAGCTCCGGGACAGTGCAGCCCCAGCATTTT